This T cell receptor beta chain was found in a study of blood T cell repertoires in COVID-19. Sequenced by immunoSEQ multiplex PCR; TCRdb stores in-frame clones only, minus some. The data show roughly 40,000 clones, 89% seen once. CDR3 length equals 14 residues. Germline trimming cut 7 bases from V and 6 bases from J; bases unmatched to any gene: 4. From germline, CDR1 is LNHDA and CDR2 SQIVND (reference sequence). The chain combines TRBV19 with TRBJ1-6; 9 bases line up with TRBD1. The receptor comes from a human donor in a cohort sampled during active COVID-19. What was sequenced was peripheral blood. The CDR3 loop reads CASTRTGVNSPLHF. CDR3 nucleotide sequence: TGTGCCAGTACCAGGACAGGGGTTAATTCACCCCTCCACTTT. Variable domain in full (rest from reference TRBV19 and TRBJ1-6): DGGITQSPKYLFRKEGQNVTLSCEQNLNHDAMYWYRQDPGQGLRLIYYSQIVNDFQKGDIAEGYSVSREKKESFPLTVTSAQKNPTAFYLCASTRTGVNSPLHFGNGTRLTVT.